Sequencing of this T cell receptor (beta chain) was carried out in a study of shared clonotypes between healthy human individuals (dated by TCRdb to 2018 to 2021). Notes on the research overall: The cohort included three men and a couple of women between 18 and 49 years of age. For each donor, three plates each were used for CD4 naive and CD4 memory, two plates were used for CD8 naive, and one plate was used for CD8 memory. Blood TCR repertoires of about five healthy adults were deeply sequenced to estimate repertoire size and the extent of clonotype sharing between individuals. Leukapheresis yielded between about 0.85 and 9 billion PBMCs per donor. Libraries were prepared and TCR repertoires were sequenced by different laboratories using diverse techniques, in order to increase sequencing depth and limit assay-specific biases.

The donors were healthy, HIV-negative adults who had no recently reported acute infections or vaccinations. Every donor was a Caucasian adult residing in Nashville, Tennessee, USA. Magnetic negative selection was used to enrich CD4+ T cells, after which naive cells were positively selected on CD45RA and the negative fraction became the memory subset. Blood was obtained by leukapheresis, after which PBMCs were separated by Ficoll-Histopaque density gradient centrifugation and cryopreserved in liquid nitrogen vapor phase. Purity and quantity of every magnetically sorted T cell population were checked by analytical flow cytometry. Genomic DNA was isolated from each sorted fraction and quantified by UV absorbance on a Nanodrop 2000c. Study-wide conclusions, independent of this receptor: Roughly 5% of naive CD4, 3.5% of naive CD8, around 2.3% of memory CD4, and 0.4% of memory CD8 clonotypes were shared across several donors. Rarefaction of sorted-subset datasets indicated incomplete sequencing despite the large sequencing depth. Estimated clonotype richness was generally larger for naive than for memory subsets. Sampling was limited to blood, and TCR repertoires in tissue likely differ from TCR repertoires in blood. Because the study included only a small number of donors, the genetic and exposure-history diversity represented was limited. Clonotypes shared by all four sorted-subset donors showed higher generation probabilities than non-shared clonotypes. Pairwise subsampling led to the expectation that sequencing depth would affect the degree of clonotype sharing among donors.

For this clone: There is no known antigen for this receptor. Base qualities are not provided; no much larger clone lies one nucleotide away.

Trimming leaves V shorter by 3 bases and J shorter by 6 bases, with the junction holding 7 bases beyond the gene matches. Based on the germline V gene, the CDR1 and CDR2 sequences are KGHSH and LQKENI. The CDR3 runs 15 residues from the cysteine to the phenylalanine. Only the CDR3 part of the read is kept: 45 bases, read in frame from the first base. Using the deep immunoSEQ assay, TCR CDR3 regions were amplified from genomic DNA by multiplex PCR. Genomic DNA extracted from each cell subset was distributed evenly over all wells of several immunoSEQ 96-well plates, and each plate served as one replicate. For sorted subsets, approximately 190 ng genomic DNA, equal to 25,000 to 35,000 T cell genomes, was loaded into each replicate PCR. Purified libraries were quantified with a Qubit 3.0 fluorometer, sized on a Bioanalyzer 2100, and re-quantified with the KAPA Library Quantification kit. Every immunoSEQ 96-well plate was sequenced on a dedicated single-read 150-cycle Illumina NextSeq 550 flow cell. As for how the authors treated the data: Because only junctional sequences without quality scores were contained in the immunoSEQ output, filtering matching that applied to full-length reads could not be performed. Sequences were annotated with PyIR, a Python wrapper for IgBLAST v1.9, and V/J genes and CDR3 were assigned using IMGT germline references. Reads were removed for weak V/J assignments (E-value above 1e-6), missing CDR3, stop codons, out-of-frame junctions, or ambiguous translated residues. A V3J clonotype was defined by an identical inferred V gene, J gene, and CDR3 amino acid sequence. The percentage overlap between two repertoires was calculated by dividing the number of shared unique clonotypes by the size of the smaller repertoire. Repertoire richness was assessed with RTK rarefaction, the Chao1 estimator, and Recon v2.1 estimates of unobserved clonotypes. Generation probabilities for all TCRbeta clonotypes obtained by the gDNA method from four donors were computed using OLGA. TCRdb took over this immuneACCESS table, retaining in-frame rearrangements with V and J assigned. Such tables are incomplete; in checked studies, under half of the missing clones stem from an unresolved V gene, and the remainder is unexplained. V, J and clone size were drawn from that table, and D and trimming were deduced from the DNA. For this sample there are about 2.4 million clones; 90% to 95% appear just once. About 0.39% of the sample comes from the top ten.

The chain couples TRBV18 to TRBJ1-5, with 8 junctional bases fitting TRBD1. The sequenced sample was naive CD4+ T cells from PBMCs. What the cell subset or site label conveys for this sample: CD45RA+ positively selected. The sequence came from a man aged 18 to 30 in good health. Some clones in this sample may be carry-over from other donors' samples. The DNA sequence follows: TGTGCCAGCTCACCTGGACAGGGACGCGCTCAGCCCCAGCATTTT. Its protein product is CASSPGQGRAQPQHF.